These T cell receptor beta chains were read from a single sample in a study of blood T cell repertoires in COVID-19. Measured with immunoSEQ multiplex PCR; TCRdb has only the in-frame clones, and not every one. The repertoire consists of roughly 160,000 clones, with around 87% occurring once and the leading ten covering approximately 0.5%. The sequenced sample was peripheral blood. The origin of the receptors is a man between 60 and 75 years old with COVID-19, enrolled during active disease. Each CDR3 is given with its conserved first and last residue. The order of the fields is J gene, clone size, V gene, D gene, CDR3 protein, CDR3 DNA. The D gene is left open where the match is weak. Not every row has a clone size; where given, it reads once, few, many or a size class.

>TRBJ1-1|few|TRBV6-5|NA
CASSPTFGGGTEAFF
TGTGCCAGCAGTCCAACCTTTGGGGGAGGGACTGAAGCTTTCTTT
>TRBJ1-1|few|TRBV12-3/TRBV12-4|NA
CASRVANTEAFF
TGTGCCAGTAGAGTAGCAAACACTGAAGCTTTCTTT
>TRBJ2-7|NA|TRBV28|TRBD1
CASSPFGTGVSYEQYF
TGTGCCAGCAGTCCCTTTGGGACAGGAGTATCCTACGAGCAGTACTTC
>TRBJ1-1|NA|TRBV9|NA
CASSVGAGAGNTEAFF
TGTGCCAGCAGCGTAGGGGCAGGGGCAGGGAACACTGAAGCTTTCTTT
>TRBJ1-2|NA|TRBV5-1|NA
CASSLAGLSGYTF
TGCGCCAGCAGCTTGGCAGGGTTAAGTGGCTACACCTTC
>TRBJ1-6|NA|TRBV19|TRBD1
CASTQDRVSPLHF
TGTGCCAGTACCCAAGACAGGGTTTCACCCCTCCACTTT
>TRBJ2-5|NA|TRBV7-2|NA
CASSPAYDKETQYF
TGTGCCAGCAGCCCCGCCTACGACAAAGAGACCCAGTACTTC
>TRBJ1-5|once|TRBV18|NA
CASSPDLGAVQPQHF
TGTGCCAGCTCACCCGATTTGGGGGCGGTTCAGCCCCAGCATTTT
>TRBJ1-6|NA|TRBV7-9|NA
CASSSGVENSPLHF
TGTGCCAGCAGCTCCGGGGTAGAAAATTCACCCCTCCACTTT
>TRBJ1-1|NA|TRBV11-3|TRBD1
CASSLGTGTEAFF
TGTGCCAGCAGCTTAGGGACAGGCACTGAAGCTTTCTTT
>TRBJ1-2|once|TRBV21-1|NA
CASRIRTGSNGYTF
TGTGCCAGCAGAATTAGGACAGGGTCGAATGGCTACACCTTC
>TRBJ1-6|NA|TRBV2|TRBD1
CASTRTGGSSPLHF
TGTGCCAGCACCAGGACAGGGGGCTCTTCACCCCTCCACTTT
>TRBJ2-7|few|TRBV6-2/TRBV6-3|TRBD1
CASSYTRNRQGIYEQYF
TGTGCCAGCAGCTATACGAGAAACCGACAGGGGATCTACGAGCAGTACTTC
>TRBJ1-2|NA|TRBV7-2|NA
CASSLARQEFYGYTF
TGTGCCAGCAGCTTAGCCCGACAGGAGTTTTATGGCTACACCTTC
>TRBJ1-2|NA|TRBV5-1|TRBD1
CASSIGQGAGYGYTF
TGCGCCAGCAGCATAGGACAGGGGGCAGGCTATGGCTACACCTTC
>TRBJ2-3|NA|TRBV5-1|TRBD1
CASSLVAGGFPDTQYF
TGCGCCAGCAGCTTGGTGGCAGGGGGCTTCCCAGATACGCAGTATTTT
>TRBJ2-3|NA|TRBV7-3|TRBD2
CASSLGLAGVADTQYF
TGTGCCAGCAGCTTGGGACTAGCGGGGGTGGCAGATACGCAGTATTTT
>TRBJ1-5|NA|TRBV19|NA
CASSIPGDSNQPQHF
TGTGCCAGTAGTATCCCAGGGGACAGCAATCAGCCCCAGCATTTT
>TRBJ1-2|NA|TRBV4-1|NA
CASSQDRGKDYGYTF
TGCGCCAGCAGCCAAGATAGGGGCAAAGACTATGGCTACACCTTC
>TRBJ1-6|NA|TRBV7-9|TRBD1
CASSLATGNSPLHF
TGTGCCAGCAGCTTAGCGACAGGGAATTCACCCCTCCACTTT
>TRBJ1-4|NA|TRBV19|TRBD1
CASSIRTGGTNEKLFF
TGTGCCAGTAGTATCAGGACAGGTGGCACTAATGAAAAACTGTTTTTT
>TRBJ1-2|NA|TRBV6-6|TRBD1
CASSTDRGRDGYTF
TGTGCCAGCAGTACGGACAGGGGGCGGGATGGCTACACCTTC
>TRBJ1-2|NA|TRBV2|NA
CAGGGGDGYTF
TGTGCCGGCGGAGGGGGGGATGGCTACACCTTC
>TRBJ1-3|NA|TRBV7-2|NA
CASSLVGIASGNTIYF
TGTGCCAGCAGCTTAGTCGGCATAGCTTCTGGAAACACCATATATTTT
>TRBJ1-6|NA|TRBV10-2|NA
CASSETDNYNSPLHF
TGCGCCAGCAGTGAAACAGACAACTATAATTCACCCCTCCACTTT
>TRBJ1-1|NA|TRBV19|NA
CASSMFSEAFF
TGTGCCAGTAGTATGTTCAGTGAAGCTTTCTTT
>TRBJ1-6|NA|TRBV15|NA
CATSRDPGSSYNSPLHF
TGTGCCACCAGCAGAGATCCTGGGAGCTCCTATAATTCACCCCTCCACTTT
>TRBJ1-3|NA|TRBV19|NA
CASSPATGGGNTIYF
TGTGCCAGTAGCCCAGCCACGGGTGGTGGAAACACCATATATTTT
>TRBJ1-6|NA|TRBV7-3|NA
CASSSGQSYNSPLHF
TGTGCCAGCAGCTCCGGACAGTCCTATAATTCACCCCTCCACTTT
>TRBJ2-1|NA|TRBV5-6|NA
CASSFFVAYNEQFF
TGTGCCAGCAGCTTCTTTGTAGCATACAATGAGCAGTTCTTC
>TRBJ1-6|NA|TRBV7-8|TRBD1
CASSRDSSAGSPLHF
TGTGCCAGCAGCCGGGACAGCTCGGCGGGTTCACCCCTCCACTTT
>TRBJ2-5|NA|TRBV7-2|NA
CASSPDSNFQETQYF
TGTGCCAGCAGCCCCGACAGCAATTTCCAAGAGACCCAGTACTTC
>TRBJ1-1|NA|TRBV29-1|TRBD1
CSVLTGGSNTEAFF
TGCAGCGTACTTACAGGGGGCTCGAACACTGAAGCTTTCTTT
>TRBJ2-5|NA|TRBV9|TRBD2
CASSASTSGGQETQYF
TGTGCCAGCAGCGCATCGACTAGCGGGGGGCAAGAGACCCAGTACTTC
>TRBJ1-6|NA|TRBV19|NA
CASSSQGSSYNSPLHF
TGTGCCAGTAGTAGCCAAGGGAGCTCCTATAATTCACCCCTCCACTTT
>TRBJ1-5|NA|TRBV19|TRBD1
CASRGQGDNQPQHF
TGTGCCAGTAGAGGACAGGGCGACAATCAGCCCCAGCATTTT
>TRBJ2-7|NA|TRBV29-1|NA
CSVVLLGHGFSSYEQYF
TGCAGCGTAGTACTCCTGGGACACGGATTCTCTTCCTACGAGCAGTACTTC
>TRBJ2-5|NA|TRBV7-7|NA
CASSLGRGLETQYF
TGTGCTAGCAGCTTAGGGAGGGGGCTGGAGACCCAGTACTTC
>TRBJ2-3|once|TRBV7-2|TRBD2
CASSRTPRGDLDTQYF
TGTGCCAGCAGCCGTACCCCACGGGGGGATCTAGATACGCAGTATTTT
>TRBJ2-5|NA|TRBV11-2|NA
CASSRNPQGHSTGETQYF
TGTGCCAGCAGCCGAAACCCCCAGGGACACAGCACCGGGGAGACCCAGTACTTC
>TRBJ2-7|NA|TRBV19|NA
CASSIVGGPGEQYF
TGTGCCAGTAGTATAGTTGGAGGTCCGGGGGAGCAGTACTTC
>TRBJ1-1|NA|TRBV27|TRBD1
CASSPDRGIENTEAFF
TGTGCCAGCAGTCCTGACAGGGGCATTGAAAACACTGAAGCTTTCTTT
>TRBJ1-2|NA|TRBV5-6|NA
CASSLAGQAGGYTF
TGTGCCAGCAGCTTGGCTGGGCAGGCGGGTGGCTACACCTTC
>TRBJ1-1|NA|TRBV6-6|TRBD1
CASSYVQQGGTEAFF
TGTGCCAGCAGTTACGTGCAACAGGGGGGGACTGAAGCTTTCTTT
>TRBJ1-6|NA|TRBV19|NA
CAKKPEPSSYNSPLHF
TGTGCCAAGAAACCCGAACCCAGCTCCTATAATTCACCCCTCCACTTT
>TRBJ2-3|NA|TRBV11-2|TRBD1
CASSDNRGLSTDTQYF
TGTGCCAGCAGCGATAACAGGGGTCTTAGCACAGATACGCAGTATTTT
>TRBJ1-2|NA|TRBV10-3|TRBD1
CAISGQGMGYGYTF
TGTGCCATCAGCGGACAGGGGATGGGCTATGGCTACACCTTC
>TRBJ1-5|NA|TRBV28|TRBD1
CASRRPDRGIGQPQHF
TGTGCCAGCAGACGTCCTGACAGGGGCATAGGTCAGCCCCAGCATTTT
>TRBJ2-3|NA|TRBV2|TRBD1
CASGDRGLLTDTQYF
TGTGCCAGCGGGGACAGGGGGTTACTCACAGATACGCAGTATTTT
>TRBJ2-7|NA|TRBV10-3|NA
CAISRQASSYEQYF
TGTGCCATTAGCAGACAGGCGAGCTCCTACGAGCAGTACTTC
>TRBJ1-2|once|TRBV7-2|NA
CASSLQEYYGYTF
TGTGCCAGCAGCTTACAGGAATACTATGGCTACACCTTC
>TRBJ1-2|NA|TRBV6-4|TRBD1
CASSAGQGTGGYTF
TGTGCCAGCAGTGCGGGACAGGGGACGGGCGGCTACACCTTC
>TRBJ1-4|NA|TRBV6-1|NA
CASSEGWGANEKLFF
TGTGCCAGCAGTGAAGGTTGGGGGGCTAATGAAAAACTGTTTTTT
>TRBJ1-1|NA|TRBV7-9|TRBD1
CASSPDRMNTEAFF
TGTGCCAGCAGCCCGGACAGGATGAACACTGAAGCTTTCTTT
>TRBJ2-7|NA|TRBV4-3|TRBD1
CASSQDFGDRTYF
TGCGCCAGCAGCCAAGATTTTGGGGACAGGACTTATTTC
>TRBJ1-2|NA|TRBV7-6|TRBD1
CASSFGQGYGYTF
TGTGCCAGCAGCTTCGGACAGGGTTATGGCTACACCTTC